This record looks at one TCR beta chain sequence and its context. Its specificity is unknown. The ends were cut back, 2 bases at V and 2 bases at J, with 13 bases in the middle. CDR1 SGHRS and CDR2 YFSETQ come from the germline V gene. The CDR3 runs 15 residues. These data come from a study of shared clonotypes between healthy human individuals. Study-level points and caveats: Despite large depth, sorted-subset datasets appeared incompletely sequenced.

The data were produced by immunoSEQ multiplex PCR, yet TCRdb's version contains in-frame clones alone and is incomplete. Altogether around 2.5 million clones are present, approximately 93% being singletons, with the ten largest covering about 0.34%. The chain has TRBV5-1 and TRBJ2-5; no reliable D call. This clonotype originated in a man between 18 and 35 years old in good health. Some clones in this sample may be carry-over from other donors' samples. The sample comprised naive CD4+ T cells from PBMCs. The subset is: CD45RA+ positively selected. The CDR3 reads CASSFSLVRQETQYF. The CDR3 bases are TGCGCCAGCAGCTTTTCCCTGGTTAGGCAAGAGACCCAGTACTTC.